The text below deals with one T cell receptor (beta chain). This CDR3 contains 14 residues. Germline loops: CDR1 SQVTM, CDR2 ANQGSEA. The J segment lost 2 bases and the V segment lost 7 bases, leaving 7 bases of the junction unmatched. Authors' processing steps: Nucleated cell number was recorded as an estimate derived from reference gene primer amplification. Using immunoSEQ multiplex PCR, the repertoire was profiled, and TCRdb retains in-frame clones only, with some absent. From that table come the V and J calls and clone size; the DNA was used to work out D and trimming. The sample lists under 450,000 clones; 86% were seen once. This sample stems from a study of blood T cell repertoires in COVID-19. On the study more broadly: The study drew acute and convalescent COVID-19 samples from the United States, Italy and Spain.

Enrolment of Seattle patients took place during active infection, and they were followed longitudinally. This sequence originates from a woman in her sixties with COVID-19, enrolled during active disease. V and J are TRBV29-1 and TRBJ1-2, with TRBD1 matching over 10 bases. Input material: peripheral blood. In nucleotides, the CDR3 is TGCAGCGCCTCCGGGGGACAGGGGAACTATGGCTACACCTTC. Its protein product is CSASGGQGNYGYTF.